These 6 T cell receptor beta chains share one sample of origin, sequenced in a study of cytomegalovirus exposure and HLA in healthy donors. A multiplex PCR was run with 60 Vbeta primers and 13 Jbeta primers. Generated by immunoSEQ multiplex PCR, the TCRdb table keeps only in-frame clones and is missing some. The data show 150,000 to 200,000 clones, about 90% seen once. Sequences were obtained from PBMCs. The receptor set was obtained from a girl under three years old in good health and CMV-seronegative.

V usage is TRBV9 and J usage is TRBJ2-3; TRBD2 agrees at 11 bases. V lost 3 bases to trimming and J lost 1 base; unmatched junction nucleotides: 1. The germline V gene encodes CDR1 SGDLS and CDR2 YYNGEE. The CDR3 totals 15 residues. The CDR3 sequence is CASSELAGGTDTQYF. For the CDR3, the DNA is TGTGCCAGCAGCGAACTAGCGGGGGGCACAGATACGCAGTATTTT.

This clone appeared a single time. The V gene is TRBV4-2, the J gene TRBJ1-3; D perhaps matches TRBD1 (5 bases). V shed 1 base and J shed 0 bases, with 13 bases lying between them. CDR1 and CDR2 (germline): LGHNA, YNFKEQ. The CDR3 length is 17 residues. CDR3 amino acids: CASSQGGAGSSGNTIYF. DNA for the CDR3: TGTGCCAGCAGCCAAGGCGGGGCGGGAAGCTCTGGAAACACCATATATTTT.

The chain joins TRBV7-8 to TRBJ1-5, with a tentative D call TRBD1 (5 bases). Germline V gives CDR1 SGHVS, CDR2 FQNEAQ. Trimming pared 2 bases from V and 0 bases from J, leaving 14 bases between. The CDR3 has 17 amino acids. The CDR3 DNA follows: TGTGCCAGCAGCTTATTACAGGCCTCCTATAGCAATCAGCCCCAGCATTTT. This encodes CASSLLQASYSNQPQHF.

The CDR3 sequence: CASSVGAGTYEQYF. In DNA, the CDR3 is TGTGCCAGCAGCGTAGGGGCAGGGACCTACGAGCAGTACTTC. The chain is built from TRBV9 and TRBJ2-7; a possible D gene is TRBD1 (5 bases). Germline CDR1 SGDLS, CDR2 YYNGEE. CDR3 size: 14 residues. With 0 bases removed from V and 2 bases from J, the gap between germline ends came to 9 bases.

This chain links TRBV9 with TRBJ2-1; 13 bases are shared with TRBD2. The CDR3 length is 16 residues. Germline CDR1 is SGDLS and CDR2 is YYNGEE. After removal of 2 bases from V and 8 bases from J, the junction contained 7 bases not matched to a gene. CDR3 protein: CASSVSGTSGTYEQFF. The CDR3 DNA is TGTGCCAGCAGCGTGTCCGGGACTAGCGGGACCTATGAGCAGTTCTTC. The full variable domain, in which reference TRBV9 and TRBJ2-1 provide the parts outside the CDR3, is DSGVTQTPKHLITATGQRVTLRCSPRSGDLSVYWYQQSLDQGLQFLIQYYNGEERAKGNILERFSAQQFPDLHSELNLSSLELGDSALYFCASSVSGTSGTYEQFFGPGTRLTVL.

J is TRBJ2-2 and V is TRBV11-2; D might be TRBD1 (6 bases). V lost 5 bases and J 5 bases, leaving 12 bases between the germline ends. This CDR3 has 14 residues. CDR1 and CDR2 (germline): SGHAT, FQNNGV. The CDR3 protein is CASSLQDSTGELFF. The DNA of the CDR3 is TGTGCCAGCAGCCTTCAGGACAGTACCGGGGAGCTGTTTTTT.